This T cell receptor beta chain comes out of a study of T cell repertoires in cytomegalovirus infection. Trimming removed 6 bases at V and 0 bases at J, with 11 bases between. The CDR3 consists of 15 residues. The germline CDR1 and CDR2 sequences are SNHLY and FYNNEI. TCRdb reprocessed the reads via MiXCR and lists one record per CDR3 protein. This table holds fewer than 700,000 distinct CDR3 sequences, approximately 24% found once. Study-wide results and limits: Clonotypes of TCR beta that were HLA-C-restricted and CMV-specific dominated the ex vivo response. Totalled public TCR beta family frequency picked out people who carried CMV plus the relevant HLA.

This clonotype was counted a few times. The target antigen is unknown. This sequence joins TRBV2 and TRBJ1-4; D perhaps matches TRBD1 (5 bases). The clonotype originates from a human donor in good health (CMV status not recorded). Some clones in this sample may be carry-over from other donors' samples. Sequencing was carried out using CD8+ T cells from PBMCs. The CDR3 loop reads CASRPGTSTNEKLFF. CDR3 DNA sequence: TGTGCCAGCAGACCTGGGACCTCAACTAATGAAAAACTGTTTTTT.